The present T cell receptor (beta chain) was sequenced within a study of T-cell reconstitution after alpha-beta-depleted transplantation in children. General observations from the study: T-cell numbers and diversity, one year after transplant, stemmed largely from T cells that were newly produced. TCRbeta diversity was high at day 60 in some patients (a result of surviving recipient T cells and thymic progenitors). Expanded graft clones, several hundred of them, were reportedly the source of alpha-beta T cells about two months after transplant.

Regarding this clonotype: Its antigen is undetermined.

Molecular barcoding with unique molecular identifiers was used for the TCRbeta library. One entry per CDR3 protein, called by TCRdb with MiXCR from the PCR reads. This sample carries around 90,000 distinct CDR3 sequences, around 16% of them seen once, and the ten largest clones take 15% to 20%. Unmatched junction bases numbered 6, after V lost 1 base and J lost 0 bases. The CDR3 is 16 residues long. CDR1 is DFQATT and CDR2 is SNEGSKA in the germline V gene (reference sequence). This chain joins TRBV20-1 and TRBJ2-5; 9 bases map to TRBD1. The sample in question was PBMCs, mostly from graft donor cells, obtained 180 days after TCRalphabeta/CD19-depleted stem cell transplant. The clonotype originates from a male patient aged 2-15 years who had a stem cell transplant for acute lymphoblastic leukemia, so the T cells may come from the graft donor. The CDR3 loop is CSARGWDRVHQETQYF. The CDR3 DNA reads TGCAGTGCTAGAGGTTGGGACAGGGTGCACCAAGAGACCCAGTACTTC.